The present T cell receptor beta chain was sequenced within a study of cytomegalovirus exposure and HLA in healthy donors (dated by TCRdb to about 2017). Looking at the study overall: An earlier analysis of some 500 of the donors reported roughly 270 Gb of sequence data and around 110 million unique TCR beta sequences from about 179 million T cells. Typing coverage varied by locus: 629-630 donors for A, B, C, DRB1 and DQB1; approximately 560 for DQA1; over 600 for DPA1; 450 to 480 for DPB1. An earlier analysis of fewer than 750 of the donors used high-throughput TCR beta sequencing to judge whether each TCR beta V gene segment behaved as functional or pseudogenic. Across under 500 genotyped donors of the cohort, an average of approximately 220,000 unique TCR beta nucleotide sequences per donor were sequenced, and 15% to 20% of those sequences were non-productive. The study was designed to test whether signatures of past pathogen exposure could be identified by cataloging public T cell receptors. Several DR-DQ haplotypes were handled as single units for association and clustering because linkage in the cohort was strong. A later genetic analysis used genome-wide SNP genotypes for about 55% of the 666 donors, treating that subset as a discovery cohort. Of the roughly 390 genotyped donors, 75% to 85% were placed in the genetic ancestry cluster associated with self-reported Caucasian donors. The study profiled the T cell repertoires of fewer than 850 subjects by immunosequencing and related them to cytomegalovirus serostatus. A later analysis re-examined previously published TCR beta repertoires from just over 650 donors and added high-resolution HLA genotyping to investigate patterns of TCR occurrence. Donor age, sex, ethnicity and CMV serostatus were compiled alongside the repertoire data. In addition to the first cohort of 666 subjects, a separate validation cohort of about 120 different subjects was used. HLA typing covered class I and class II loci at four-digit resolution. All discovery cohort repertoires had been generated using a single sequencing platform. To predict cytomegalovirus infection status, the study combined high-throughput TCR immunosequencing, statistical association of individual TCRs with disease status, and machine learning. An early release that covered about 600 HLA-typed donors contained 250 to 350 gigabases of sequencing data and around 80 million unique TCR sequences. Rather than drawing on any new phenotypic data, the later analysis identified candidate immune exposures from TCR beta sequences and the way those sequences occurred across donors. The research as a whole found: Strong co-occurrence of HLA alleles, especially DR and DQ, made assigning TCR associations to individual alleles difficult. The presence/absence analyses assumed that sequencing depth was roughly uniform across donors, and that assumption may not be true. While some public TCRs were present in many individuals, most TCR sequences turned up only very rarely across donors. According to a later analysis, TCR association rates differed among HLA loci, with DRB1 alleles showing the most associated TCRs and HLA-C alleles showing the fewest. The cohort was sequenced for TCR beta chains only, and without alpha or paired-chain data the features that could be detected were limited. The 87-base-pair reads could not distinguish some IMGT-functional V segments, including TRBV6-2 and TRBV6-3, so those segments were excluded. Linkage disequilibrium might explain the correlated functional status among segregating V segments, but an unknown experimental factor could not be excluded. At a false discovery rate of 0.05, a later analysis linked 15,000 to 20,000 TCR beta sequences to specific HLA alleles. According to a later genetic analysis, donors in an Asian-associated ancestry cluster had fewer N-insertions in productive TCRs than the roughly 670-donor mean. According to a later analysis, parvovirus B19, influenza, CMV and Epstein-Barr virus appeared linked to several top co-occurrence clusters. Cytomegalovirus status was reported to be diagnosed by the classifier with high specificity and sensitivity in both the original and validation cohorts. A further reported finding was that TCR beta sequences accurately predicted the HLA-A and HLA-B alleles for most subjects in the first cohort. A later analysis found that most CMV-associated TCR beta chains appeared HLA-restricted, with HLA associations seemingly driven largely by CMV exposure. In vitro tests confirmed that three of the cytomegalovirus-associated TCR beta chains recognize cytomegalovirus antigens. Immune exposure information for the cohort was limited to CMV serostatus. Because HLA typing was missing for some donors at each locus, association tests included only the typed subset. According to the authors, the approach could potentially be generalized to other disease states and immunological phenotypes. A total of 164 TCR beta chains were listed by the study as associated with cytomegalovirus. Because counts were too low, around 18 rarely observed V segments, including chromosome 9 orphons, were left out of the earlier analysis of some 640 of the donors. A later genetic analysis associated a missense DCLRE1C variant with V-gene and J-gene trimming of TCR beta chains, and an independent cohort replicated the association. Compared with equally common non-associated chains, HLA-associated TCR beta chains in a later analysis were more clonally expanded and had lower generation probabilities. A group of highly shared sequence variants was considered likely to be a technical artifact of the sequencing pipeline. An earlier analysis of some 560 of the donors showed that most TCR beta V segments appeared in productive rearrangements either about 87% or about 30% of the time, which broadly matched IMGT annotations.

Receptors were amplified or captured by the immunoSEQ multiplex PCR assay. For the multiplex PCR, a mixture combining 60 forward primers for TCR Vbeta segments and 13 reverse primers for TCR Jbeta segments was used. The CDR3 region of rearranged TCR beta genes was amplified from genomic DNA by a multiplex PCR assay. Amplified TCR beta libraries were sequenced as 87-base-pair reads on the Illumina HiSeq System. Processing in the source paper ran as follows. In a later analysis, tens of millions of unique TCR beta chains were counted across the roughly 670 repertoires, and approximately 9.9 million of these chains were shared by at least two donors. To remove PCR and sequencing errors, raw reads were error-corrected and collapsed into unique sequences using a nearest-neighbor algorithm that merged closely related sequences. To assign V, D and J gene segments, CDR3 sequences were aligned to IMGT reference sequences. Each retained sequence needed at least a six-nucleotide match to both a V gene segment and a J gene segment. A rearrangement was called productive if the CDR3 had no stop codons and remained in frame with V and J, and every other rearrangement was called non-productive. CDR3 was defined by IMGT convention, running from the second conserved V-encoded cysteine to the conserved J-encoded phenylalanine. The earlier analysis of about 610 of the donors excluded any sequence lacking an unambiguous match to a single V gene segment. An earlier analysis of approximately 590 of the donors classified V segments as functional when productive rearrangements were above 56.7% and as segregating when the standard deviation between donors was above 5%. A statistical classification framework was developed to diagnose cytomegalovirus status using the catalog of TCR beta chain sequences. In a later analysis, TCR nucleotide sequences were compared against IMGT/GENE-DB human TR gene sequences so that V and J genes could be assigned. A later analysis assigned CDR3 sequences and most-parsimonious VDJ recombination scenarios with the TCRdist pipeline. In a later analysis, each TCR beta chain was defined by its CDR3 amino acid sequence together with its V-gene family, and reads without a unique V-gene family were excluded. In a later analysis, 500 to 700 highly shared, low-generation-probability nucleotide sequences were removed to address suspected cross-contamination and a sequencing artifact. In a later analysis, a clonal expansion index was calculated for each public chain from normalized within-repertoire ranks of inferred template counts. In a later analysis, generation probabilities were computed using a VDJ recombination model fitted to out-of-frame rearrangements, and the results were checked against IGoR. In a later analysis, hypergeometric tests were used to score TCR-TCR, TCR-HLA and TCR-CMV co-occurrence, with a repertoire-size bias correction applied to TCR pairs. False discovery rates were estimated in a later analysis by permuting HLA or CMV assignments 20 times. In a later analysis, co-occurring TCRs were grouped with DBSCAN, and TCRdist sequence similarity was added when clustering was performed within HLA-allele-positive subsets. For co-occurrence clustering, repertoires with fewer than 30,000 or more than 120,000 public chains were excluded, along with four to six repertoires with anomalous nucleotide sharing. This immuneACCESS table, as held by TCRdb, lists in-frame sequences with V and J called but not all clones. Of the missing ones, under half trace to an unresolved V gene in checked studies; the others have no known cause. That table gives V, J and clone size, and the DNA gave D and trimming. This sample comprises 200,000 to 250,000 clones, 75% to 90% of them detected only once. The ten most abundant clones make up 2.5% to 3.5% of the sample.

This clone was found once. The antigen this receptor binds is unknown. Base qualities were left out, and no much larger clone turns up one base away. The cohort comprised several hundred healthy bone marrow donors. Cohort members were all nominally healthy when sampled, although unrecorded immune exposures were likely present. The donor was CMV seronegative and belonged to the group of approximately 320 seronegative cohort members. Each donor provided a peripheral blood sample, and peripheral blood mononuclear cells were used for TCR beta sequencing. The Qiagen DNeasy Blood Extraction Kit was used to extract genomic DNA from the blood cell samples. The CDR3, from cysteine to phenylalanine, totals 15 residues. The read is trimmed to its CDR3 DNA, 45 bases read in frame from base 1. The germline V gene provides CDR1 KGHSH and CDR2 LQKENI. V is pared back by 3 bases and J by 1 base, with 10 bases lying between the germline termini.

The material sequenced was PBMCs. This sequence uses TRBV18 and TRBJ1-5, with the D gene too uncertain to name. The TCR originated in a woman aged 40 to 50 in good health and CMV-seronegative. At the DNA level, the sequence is TGTGCCAGCTCACCGTTCGCGGAAAGCAATCAGCCCCAGCATTTT. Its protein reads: CASSPFAESNQPQHF.